The present T cell receptor (beta chain) was sequenced within a study of post-analysis software for immune sequencing data. Background on the study: In terms of disease course, relapsing-remitting, secondary progressive and progressive-relapsing multiple sclerosis were included.

Study findings and constraints: Included in a set of about 5 TRBV segments more frequent in patients than controls were TRBV5-6, TRBV5-1 and TRBV20-1. Controls' normalized Chao1 diversity significantly exceeded that of multiple sclerosis patients. Samples made in the same batch grouped tightly together by F measure.

Built from TCR beta cDNA, the libraries had unique molecular identifiers in them. Around 500,000 cDNA molecules were obtained per 1 to 10 million input T cells. TCRdb fed the PCR reads into MiXCR, producing one record per CDR3 protein. The data show approximately 730,000 distinct CDR3 sequences, with around 45% seen just once and roughly 4.5% held by the top ten. Of note for this clonotype: The target antigen is unknown.

The CDR3 has 15 residues. Germline values: CDR1 SQVTM, CDR2 ANQGSEA. Trimming pared 0 bases from V and 0 bases from J, leaving 12 bases between. Sequencing was carried out using blood. This clonotype originated in a girl aged 10 to 17 with multiple sclerosis. The chain combines TRBV29-1 with TRBJ2-7, with D perhaps given as TRBD1 or TRBD2 (5 bases each). Here the CDR3 DNA reads TGCAGCGTTGAAGAAGAGGGGCTACCCTCCTACGAGCAGTACTTC. Protein: CSVEEEGLPSYEQYF.